What follows are 7 T cell receptor beta chains derived from one specimen sequenced in a study of OX40 agonist ivuxolimab in advanced cancers. Using immunoSEQ multiplex PCR, the repertoire was profiled, and TCRdb retains in-frame clones only, with some absent. The data show about 62,000 clones, with around 81% seen just once and over 0.95% held by the top ten. The specimen was CD4+ or CD8+ T cells sorted from blood, collected in a trial of the OX40 agonist ivuxolimab. All receptors come from an adult with an advanced solid tumor such as melanoma, head and neck, liver or kidney cancer.

The rearrangement joins TRBV2 to TRBJ2-3; 10 nucleotides line up with TRBD2. CDR3 length equals 16 residues. The J segment lost 0 bases and the V segment lost 6 bases, leaving 6 bases of the junction unmatched. Germline CDR1 SNHLY, CDR2 FYNNEI. CDR3 DNA: TGTGCCAGCAGCTTGCTGACTAGCGGGAGCACAGATACGCAGTATTTT. Residues: CASSLLTSGSTDTQYF.

The rearrangement joins TRBV25-1 to TRBJ1-1; 7 bases fit TRBD1. Germline CDR1 and CDR2: MGHDK and SYGVNS. The ends lost 3 bases at V and 6 bases at J; junction bases unmatched: 4. CDR3 length: 13 amino acids. The CDR3 DNA reads as TGTGCCAGCAGTGAGTACAGGGGAGCTGAAGCTTTCTTT. As protein: CASSEYRGAEAFF.

This chain connects TRBV4-2 to TRBJ2-3, with 7 bases identical to TRBD2. The germline V gene has CDR1 LGHNA and CDR2 YNFKEQ. V dropped 6 bases and J dropped 5; count of bases not matched to a gene: 11. The CDR3 loop spans 15 amino acids. This chain's CDR3 is CASRPGGAGVDTQYF. CDR3 nucleotide sequence: TGTGCCAGCAGGCCAGGCGGGGCGGGGGTAGATACGCAGTATTTT.

The J gene is TRBJ1-1, the V gene TRBV2; tentative D call: TRBD1 (6 bases). The V end was cut by 8 bases, the J end by 4 bases, with 11 bases between. The CDR3 contains 12 residues. Germline CDR1 is SNHLY and CDR2 is FYNNEI. As DNA, the CDR3 is TGTGCCAGCTCCCAGGGGACCACTGAAGCTTTCTTT. Its protein is CASSQGTTEAFF. Complete variable domain (other parts from reference TRBV2 and TRBJ1-1): EPEVTQTPSHQVTQMGQEVILRCVPISNHLYFYWYRQILGQKVEFLVSFYNNEISEKSEIFDDQFSVERPDGSNFTLKIRSTKLEDSAMYFCASSQGTTEAFFGQGTRLTVV.

The V and J genes are TRBV6-1 and TRBJ2-3; no firm D call. V was clipped by 5 bases and J by 1 base, with 10 bases between them. The CDR3 spans 14 residues. Germline lookup yields CDR1 MNHNS and CDR2 SASEGT. This CDR3 is CASSPGLGTDTQYF. For the CDR3, the DNA is TGTGCCAGCAGTCCAGGTCTGGGCACAGATACGCAGTATTTT.

V gene TRBV20-1 combines with J gene TRBJ1-1; D ambiguous. The CDR3 has 11 residues. Trimming shortened V by 5 bases and J by 1 base, and 5 bases separated the two germline ends. Germline CDR1 reads DFQATT; CDR2 reads SNEGSKA (reference sequence). CDR3 sequence: CSAGENTEAFF. In nucleotides, the CDR3 is TGCAGTGCTGGGGAGAACACTGAAGCTTTCTTT.

This chain uses TRBV11-2 with TRBJ2-6; a possible D gene is TRBD1 (5 bases). Germline lookup yields CDR1 SGHAT and CDR2 FQNNGV. CDR3 length: 15 amino acids. The V end was cut by 6 bases, the J end by 0 bases, with 9 bases between. The CDR3 is CASRPTGSGANVLTF. The CDR3 region has the DNA TGTGCCAGCAGACCTACAGGCTCTGGGGCCAACGTCCTGACTTTC.